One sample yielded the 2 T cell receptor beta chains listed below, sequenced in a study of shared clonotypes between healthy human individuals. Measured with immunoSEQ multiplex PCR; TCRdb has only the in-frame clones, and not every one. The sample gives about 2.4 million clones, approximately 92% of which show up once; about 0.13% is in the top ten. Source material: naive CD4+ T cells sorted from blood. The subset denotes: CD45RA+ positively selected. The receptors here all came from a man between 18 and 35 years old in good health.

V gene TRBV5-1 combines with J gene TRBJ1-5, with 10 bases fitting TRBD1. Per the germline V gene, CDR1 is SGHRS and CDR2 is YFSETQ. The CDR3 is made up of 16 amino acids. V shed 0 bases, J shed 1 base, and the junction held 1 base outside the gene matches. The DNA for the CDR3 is TGCGCCAGCAGCTTGGGGGACAGGGGCAGCAATCAGCCCCAGCATTTT. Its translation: CASSLGDRGSNQPQHF. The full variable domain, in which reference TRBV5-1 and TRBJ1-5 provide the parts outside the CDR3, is KAGVTQTPRYLIKTRGQQVTLSCSPISGHRSVSWYQQTPGQGLQFLFEYFSETQRNKGNFPGRFSGRQFSNSRSEMNVSTLELGDSALYLCASSLGDRGSNQPQHFGDGTRLSIL.

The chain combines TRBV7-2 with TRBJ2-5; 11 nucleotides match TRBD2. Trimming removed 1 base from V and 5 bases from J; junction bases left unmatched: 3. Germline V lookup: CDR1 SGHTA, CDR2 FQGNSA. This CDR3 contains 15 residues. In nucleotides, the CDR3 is TGTGCCAGCAGCTTAGTAGCGGGAGGGGCGGAGACCCAGTACTTC. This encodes CASSLVAGGAETQYF.